These T cell receptor beta chains were read from a single sample in a study of T cell responses to AZD1222 COVID-19 vaccine. Assay used: immunoSEQ multiplex PCR; TCRdb lists only in-frame clones, some missing. The sample consists of around 80,000 clones, 80% to 90% of them appearing once. This specimen was peripheral blood, taken 28 days after the second AZD1222 dose. All receptors derive from an adult who received the AZD1222 COVID-19 vaccine. Both conserved end residues are part of each CDR3. Fields, in order: J gene, clone size, V gene, D gene, CDR3 protein, CDR3 DNA. A D gene is named only where the DNA matches it firmly. A clone size is listed for some rows: how often the clone was seen (once, few, many), or a class if it is expanded.

J: TRBJ2-2; size: .; V: TRBV7-3; D: .; CDR3: CASSLRTGANTGELFF; DNA: TGTGCCAGCAGCTTACGTACGGGAGCGAACACCGGGGAGCTGTTTTTT
J: TRBJ2-1; size: .; V: TRBV4-2; D: TRBD2; CDR3: CASSQDSGLAGVEQFF; DNA: TGTGCCAGCAGCCAAGATTCTGGACTAGCGGGAGTTGAGCAGTTCTTC
J: TRBJ2-3; size: .; V: TRBV5-1; D: TRBD2; CDR3: CASSLVLAGGPTDTQYF; DNA: TGCGCCAGCAGCTTGGTTCTAGCGGGAGGGCCAACAGATACGCAGTATTTT
J: TRBJ2-7; size: .; V: TRBV6-5; D: TRBD2; CDR3: CASSYHYSGNYEQYF; DNA: TGTGCCAGCAGTTACCACTATAGCGGGAACTACGAGCAGTACTTC
J: TRBJ2-3; size: .; V: TRBV27; D: .; CDR3: CASSLGGMQYF; DNA: TGTGCCAGCAGTTTGGGGGGAATGCAGTATTTT
J: TRBJ1-6; size: .; V: TRBV5-6; D: .; CDR3: CASSVRVVNSPLHF; DNA: TGTGCCAGCAGCGTCAGGGTAGTCAATTCACCCCTCCACTTT
J: TRBJ2-7; size: .; V: TRBV6-5; D: .; CDR3: CASSYTWGKGSYEQYF; DNA: TGTGCCAGCAGTTACACATGGGGGAAGGGGAGCTACGAGCAGTACTTC
J: TRBJ2-2; size: .; V: TRBV6-2/TRBV6-3; D: .; CDR3: CASSYQNTGELFF; DNA: TGTGCCAGCAGTTACCAAAACACCGGGGAGCTGTTTTTT
J: TRBJ1-4; size: once; V: TRBV4-3; D: TRBD1; CDR3: CASSRDRGQGEKLFF; DNA: TGCGCCAGCAGCCGGGACAGGGGTCAAGGAGAAAAACTGTTTTTT
J: TRBJ1-3; size: .; V: TRBV7-2; D: .; CDR3: CASSDNWNLNTIYF; DNA: TGTGCCAGCAGCGATAACTGGAATCTAAACACCATATATTTT
J: TRBJ1-2; size: .; V: TRBV28; D: TRBD1; CDR3: CASTIPGDRGPGYTF; DNA: TGTGCCAGCACCATACCCGGGGACAGGGGGCCCGGCTACACCTTC